Listed below are T cell receptor beta chains from one sample, sequenced in a study of T cell responses to AZD1222 COVID-19 vaccine. Profiled with immunoSEQ multiplex PCR; TCRdb holds only in-frame clones, not every one. The sample contains 100,000 to 150,000 clones, 92% of which appear only once. The sequences come from peripheral blood, collected on day 0 of AZD1222 vaccination. The receptors stem from an adult in good health. Each CDR3 is given with its conserved first and last residue. The D gene is left open where the match is weak. Size is omitted from some rows. Given values are once, few, many or a class for expanded clones.

J,D,size,V,CDR3,DNA
TRBJ2-1,NA,NA,TRBV13,CASSLSTNEQFF,TGTGCCAGCAGCTTGTCGACTAATGAGCAGTTCTTC
TRBJ1-4,TRBD1,NA,TRBV5-1,CASSLMTGNEKLFF,TGCGCCAGCAGCTTGATGACAGGGAACGAAAAACTGTTTTTT
TRBJ2-3,TRBD2,NA,TRBV5-1,CASGKGTSPSTDTQYF,TGCGCCAGCGGAAAGGGGACTAGCCCTAGCACAGATACGCAGTATTTT
TRBJ2-7,TRBD2,NA,TRBV2,CASTAGVTGTSGRAAYEQYF,TGTGCCAGCACCGCAGGGGTGACCGGGACTAGCGGGAGGGCCGCCTACGAGCAGTACTTC
TRBJ1-2,TRBD1,NA,TRBV5-6,CASSPYDREAGYTF,TGTGCCAGCAGCCCTTATGACAGGGAGGCCGGCTACACCTTC
TRBJ1-2,NA,NA,TRBV5-1,CASSLDIISYGYTF,TGCGCCAGCAGCTTGGATATAATATCCTATGGCTACACCTTC
TRBJ2-1,NA,NA,TRBV27,CASSLSWGLNEQFF,TGTGCCAGCAGTTTATCGTGGGGGCTAAATGAGCAGTTCTTC
TRBJ2-3,TRBD2,NA,TRBV5-1,CASSLRLAGVTDTQYF,TGCGCCAGCAGCTTGAGACTAGCGGGAGTGACAGATACGCAGTATTTT
TRBJ1-1,NA,NA,TRBV12-3/TRBV12-4,CASTVAAEAFF,TGTGCCAGCACCGTGGCCGCTGAAGCTTTCTTT
TRBJ2-2,NA,NA,TRBV6-4,CASSDSARNTGELFF,TGTGCCAGCAGTGACTCGGCACGGAACACCGGGGAGCTGTTTTTT
TRBJ2-5,NA,NA,TRBV5-1,CASSLEGQETQYF,TGCGCCAGCAGCTTGGAGGGACAAGAGACTCAGTACTTC
TRBJ1-5,NA,NA,TRBV6-5,CASSYGGNQPQHF,TGTGCCAGCAGTTACGGGGGCAATCAGCCCCAGCATTTT
TRBJ2-7,TRBD2,NA,TRBV28,CASSLGWTSGNGYEQYF,TGTGCCAGCAGTTTAGGGTGGACTAGCGGGAATGGCTACGAGCAGTACTTC
TRBJ1-1,NA,NA,TRBV4-1,CASSQDEGGWDTEAFF,TGCGCCAGCAGCCAAGATGAGGGGGGATGGGACACTGAAGCTTTCTTT
TRBJ1-3,NA,NA,TRBV15,CATSGLTAGNTIYF,TGTGCCACCAGCGGGTTGACGGCCGGAAACACCATATATTTT
TRBJ1-1,NA,NA,TRBV7-9,CASSFRTQGVNTEAFF,TGTGCCAGCAGCTTTCGAACTCAGGGTGTGAACACTGAAGCTTTCTTT
TRBJ2-7,NA,NA,TRBV18,CASSPGQAPSYEQYF,TGTGCCAGCTCACCAGGCCAGGCGCCCTCCTACGAGCAGTACTTC
TRBJ1-5,NA,NA,TRBV30,CAWSRISNQPQHF,TGTGCCTGGAGTCGGATTAGCAATCAGCCCCAGCATTTT
TRBJ2-1,NA,NA,TRBV5-1,CASSFGGSRDEQFF,TGCGCCAGCAGCTTTGGGGGTTCTAGGGATGAGCAGTTCTTC
TRBJ1-3,NA,NA,TRBV2,CASSEISGAGIGNTIYF,TGTGCCAGCAGTGAAATTAGTGGAGCAGGGATCGGAAACACCATATATTTT
TRBJ1-5,NA,few,TRBV27,CASSLSVGYSNQPQHF,TGTGCCAGCAGTTTATCGGTAGGGTATAGCAATCAGCCCCAGCATTTT
TRBJ2-4,NA,NA,TRBV19,CASSAKLDSIQYF,TGTGCCAGTAGTGCGAAACTGGACAGCATTCAGTACTTC
TRBJ1-5,NA,NA,TRBV27,CASSSYFSNQPQHF,TGTGCCAGCAGTTCCTACTTTAGCAATCAGCCCCAGCATTTT
TRBJ2-7,TRBD2,NA,TRBV28,CASSLLAGAGEQYF,TGTGCCAGCAGTTTGCTGGCGGGAGCGGGGGAGCAGTACTTC
TRBJ1-4,TRBD1,NA,TRBV2,CASRDRGEKLFF,TGTGCCAGCAGGGACAGGGGTGAAAAACTGTTTTTT
TRBJ2-2,NA,NA,TRBV7-8,CASSQMVGWAGELFF,TGTGCCAGCAGCCAAATGGTTGGGTGGGCCGGGGAGCTGTTTTTT
TRBJ2-2,NA,NA,TRBV30,CAWSLWGEGTGELFF,TGTGCCTGGAGTCTCTGGGGCGAAGGGACCGGGGAGCTGTTTTTT
TRBJ2-3,NA,NA,TRBV4-2,CASSPGSNVERDTQYF,TGTGCCAGCAGTCCCGGGTCCAACGTTGAAAGAGATACGCAGTATTTT
TRBJ2-3,TRBD2,once,TRBV27,CASSLLPASGRGTQYF,TGTGCCAGCAGTTTACTACCGGCTAGCGGGAGAGGTACGCAGTATTTT
TRBJ1-4,NA,NA,TRBV6-5,CASSYSSPGHYEKLFF,TGTGCCAGCAGTTACTCTTCTCCAGGCCACTATGAAAAACTGTTTTTT
TRBJ1-2,NA,NA,TRBV27,CASSWGVSNYGYTF,TGTGCCAGCAGTTGGGGGGTGTCTAACTATGGCTACACCTTC
TRBJ1-2,NA,NA,TRBV2,CASSGGNQATYTF,TGTGCCAGCAGTGGGGGGAATCAGGCGACCTACACCTTC
TRBJ1-3,TRBD1,once,TRBV5-5,CASSLATHGTGTGNTIYF,TGTGCCAGCAGCTTGGCGACTCACGGGACAGGGACTGGAAACACCATATATTTT
TRBJ1-2,TRBD1,once,TRBV5-1,CASSRGWGQGYGYTF,TGCGCCAGCAGCCGGGGATGGGGACAGGGCTATGGCTACACCTTC
TRBJ1-4,NA,NA,TRBV21-1,CASEEDSNEKLFF,TGTGCCAGCGAAGAGGACAGTAATGAAAAACTGTTTTTT
TRBJ1-4,NA,NA,TRBV20-1,CSARGEKLFF,TGCAGTGCTAGGGGGGAAAAACTGTTTTTT
TRBJ2-7,NA,NA,TRBV5-1,CASSLEAGSYYEQYF,TGCGCCAGCAGCTTGGAAGCAGGGAGCTACTACGAGCAGTACTTC
TRBJ2-1,TRBD2,NA,TRBV7-3,CASSLGPSGAYNEQFF,TGTGCCAGCAGCTTAGGTCCTAGCGGGGCCTACAATGAGCAGTTCTTC
TRBJ1-6,NA,NA,TRBV19,CASSIPGYSPLHF,TGTGCCAGTAGTATTCCAGGGTATTCACCCCTCCACTTT
TRBJ2-7,NA,once,TRBV5-1,CASSPTSPDYEQYF,TGCGCCAGCAGCCCGACTAGTCCGGACTACGAGCAGTACTTC
TRBJ1-5,NA,once,TRBV21-1,CASSKSDTQDRGLWQPQHF,TGTGCCAGCAGCAAATCAGACACCCAGGACAGGGGGCTTTGGCAGCCCCAGCATTTT
TRBJ2-7,NA,NA,TRBV27,CASRPTSRFSEQYF,TGTGCCAGCAGACCCACCTCGCGGTTCTCCGAGCAGTACTTC